Sequencing of this T cell receptor beta chain was carried out in a study of cytomegalovirus exposure and HLA in healthy donors. Germline CDR1 SNHLY, CDR2 FYNNEI. Unmatched junction bases numbered 11, after V lost 7 bases and J lost 4 bases. The CDR3 runs 15 residues. The PCR contained 60 Vbeta and 13 Jbeta primers. Sequencing was performed with immunoSEQ multiplex PCR; in TCRdb, only in-frame clones are kept and a portion is missing. The sample has 110,000 to 150,000 clones, around 80% seen once. This clonotype was sampled from a boy between 2 and 10 years old in good health and CMV-seronegative. The sequenced material came from PBMCs. The chain carries TRBV2 and TRBJ1-2; 8 bases map to TRBD1. The CDR3 DNA reads TGTGCCAGCAATTCCCGGACAGGGATAGCCTATGGCTACACCTTC. Translation: CASNSRTGIAYGYTF.